The 17 T cell receptor beta chains presented below share a single source sample, sequenced in a study of a mutant IDH1 vaccine in newly diagnosed glioma. This table comes from immunoSEQ multiplex PCR, and its TCRdb copy is limited to in-frame clones, with some not included. The sample carries 35,000 to 40,000 clones, 60% to 80% recorded once. Indicated time point: baseline, week 1 (first vaccination visit). Sample treatment: pre-vaccination baseline after standard-of-care therapy. Sequenced here: PBMCs, sampled from a glioma patient treated with radiotherapy, temozolomide or both. The receptors stem from a man in his forties or fifties with glioma. Some clones in this sample may be carry-over from other donors' samples.

This clone is a singleton in its sample. The CDR3 bases are TGTGCCAGTAGTATTATGGCGATAGCGGGCAATCAGCCCCAGCATTTT. Protein sequence: CASSIMAIAGNQPQHF. This chain uses TRBV19 with TRBJ1-5, with D uncertain. Germline V gene data show CDR1 as LNHDA and CDR2 as SQIVND (reference sequence). The CDR3 contains 16 residues. Trimming took 3 bases from V and 2 from J, leaving 14 bases between them.

This sequence joins TRBV9 and TRBJ1-4; a possible D gene is TRBD1 (5 bases). V lost 4 bases, J lost 10 bases, and 17 bases lay in between. Germline loops: CDR1 SGDLS, CDR2 YYNGEE. The CDR3 consists of 14 residues. The CDR3 protein is CASSRPGEFGKLFF. CDR3 nucleotide sequence: TGTGCCAGCAGCCGCCCGGGGGAATTCGGAAAACTGTTTTTT.

This clone has a handful of counts. V gene TRBV29-1 combines with J gene TRBJ1-1; TRBD1 agrees at 8 bases. V lost 7 bases to trimming and J lost 3 bases; unmatched junction nucleotides: 7. This CDR3 region has 13 residues. The germline V gene encodes CDR1 SQVTM and CDR2 ANQGSEA. As DNA, the CDR3 is TGCAGCGCTCGGACAGGGAAGGACACTGAAGCTTTCTTT. Protein product: CSARTGKDTEAFF. The whole variable domain, remainder taken from reference TRBV29-1 and TRBJ1-1, is SAVISQKPSRDICQRGTSLTIQCQVDSQVTMMFWYRQQPGQSLTLIATANQGSEATYESGFVIDKFPISRPNLTFSTLTVSNMSPEDSSIYLCSARTGKDTEAFFGQGTRLTVV.

The chain combines TRBV6-6 with TRBJ2-5; 7 bases map to TRBD2. V was pared by 7 bases and J by 7 bases, with 6 bases of the junction left unmatched. This CDR3 is built from 12 residues. Germline values: CDR1 MNHNY, CDR2 SVGAGI (reference sequence). CDR3: CASTGGARTQYF. The CDR3 coding sequence is TGTGCCAGCACGGGGGGAGCCAGGACCCAGTACTTC.

V usage is TRBV19 and J usage is TRBJ1-4; unclear D gene. V lost 4 bases to trimming and J lost 5 bases, with 8 bases between them. CDR3 length equals 13 residues. Germline-derived CDR1 and CDR2 are LNHDA and SQIVND (reference sequence). In nucleotides, the CDR3 is TGTGCCAGTAGTAAGACCTTCAATGAAAAACTGTTTTTT. It translates to CASSKTFNEKLFF.

The CDR3 nucleotides are TGTGCCAGCAGCTTGCACAGTGACTATGGCTACACCTTC. Translation gives CASSLHSDYGYTF. The chain uses TRBV7-2 and TRBJ1-2; no clear D gene. The CDR3 is 13 residues long. V lost 3 bases to trimming and J lost 3 bases, with 8 bases between them. Per the germline V gene, CDR1 is SGHTA and CDR2 is FQGNSA.

This chain connects TRBV15 to TRBJ2-3; D remains ambiguous. CDR1 and CDR2 from the germline V gene are LNHNV and YYDKDF (reference sequence). V was cut by 0 bases and J by 0 bases, with 13 bases left in between. The CDR3 contains 17 residues. DNA of the CDR3: TGTGCCACCAGCAGAGATCTGGCGGCTACTAGCACAGATACGCAGTATTTT. This codes for CATSRDLAATSTDTQYF.

This clone came up a few times. The chain links TRBV19 to TRBJ1-5; TRBD1 agrees at 8 bases. The CDR3 runs 13 residues. Germline V gene data show CDR1 as LNHDA and CDR2 as SQIVND (reference sequence). Trimming removed 6 bases from V and 5 bases from J; junction bases left unmatched: 3. The CDR3 DNA is TGTGCCAGTAGCTTGACAGGGGATCAGCCCCAGCATTTT. It yields the protein CASSLTGDQPQHF.

The chain carries TRBV7-2 and TRBJ2-1, with D possibly TRBD2 on 5 matching bases. The CDR3 is made up of 16 amino acids. V dropped 2 bases and J dropped 0 bases, with 11 bases sitting between them. Per the germline V gene, CDR1 is SGHTA and CDR2 is FQGNSA. As DNA, the CDR3 is TGTGCCAGCAGCTTAAATGTAGGAGGCTCCTACAATGAGCAGTTCTTC. It translates to CASSLNVGGSYNEQFF. The complete variable domain, with remaining parts taken from reference TRBV7-2 and TRBJ2-1, reads GAGVSQSPSNKVTEKGKDVELRCDPISGHTALYWYRQSLGQGLEFLIYFQGNSAPDKSGLPSDRFSAERTGGSVSTLTIQRTQQEDSAVYLCASSLNVGGSYNEQFFGPGTRLTVL.

The rearrangement links TRBV5-1 to TRBJ1-2; tentatively, D is TRBD1 (5 bases). The CDR3 runs 15 residues. From germline, CDR1 is SGHRS and CDR2 YFSETQ. V was cut by 1 base and J by 1 base, with 11 bases left in between. The CDR3 nucleotides are TGCGCCAGCAGCTTGTGTCGGGGGGTTAACTATGGCTACACCTTC. This gives the protein CASSLCRGVNYGYTF.

This chain links TRBV6-6 with TRBJ2-5; 8 bases agree with TRBD1. The CDR3 spans 16 residues. V lost 1 base, J lost 5 bases, and 9 bases stayed unmatched. Germline-derived CDR1 and CDR2 are MNHNY and SVGAGI (reference sequence). CDR3 residues: CASSYFGQGYFETQYF. In DNA form, the CDR3 reads TGTGCCAGCAGTTACTTTGGACAGGGTTATTTCGAGACCCAGTACTTC.

V usage is TRBV5-4 and J usage is TRBJ2-2; D remains ambiguous. Trimming took off 0 bases at V and 7 bases at J, with 10 bases between the two ends. The germline V gene has CDR1 SGHNT and CDR2 YYREEE (reference sequence). This CDR3 has 14 residues. The CDR3 spells CASSLVVSNGELFF. The CDR3 DNA is TGTGCCAGCAGCTTGGTCGTCAGCAACGGGGAGCTGTTTTTT.

Written as DNA, the CDR3 is TGTGCCAGCACCGTGACAGGGAGGAATTCACCCCTCCACTTT. Its protein product is CASTVTGRNSPLHF. The chain recombines TRBV11-2 with TRBJ1-6, with 7 positions matching TRBD1. The germline V gene encodes CDR1 SGHAT and CDR2 FQNNGV. The CDR3 runs 14 residues. V lost 7 bases, J lost 7 bases, and 7 bases stayed unmatched.

This clone rates as medium-sized. This chain links TRBV7-2 with TRBJ1-1, with unresolved D. The germline CDR1 and CDR2 sequences are SGHTA and FQGNSA. The CDR3 is 14 residues long. Trimming stripped 1 base from V and 4 bases from J, with 10 bases between. The CDR3 sequence: CASSLGVSFTEAFF. Here the CDR3 DNA reads TGTGCCAGCAGCTTAGGGGTCTCATTCACTGAAGCTTTCTTT.

This chain connects TRBV4-1 to TRBJ2-1; 10 nucleotides line up with TRBD2. Per the germline V gene, CDR1 is MGHRA and CDR2 is YSYEKL. Trimming cost V 1 base and J 12 bases; bases outside gene matches: 18. The CDR3 spans 18 residues. The CDR3 region is CASSQAGNGLADPSAQFF. Here the CDR3 DNA reads TGCGCCAGCAGCCAAGCAGGGAACGGACTAGCGGATCCTAGTGCGCAGTTCTTC.

V usage is TRBV4-1 and J usage is TRBJ2-7, with TRBD2 identical over 8 bases. Trimming took 2 bases from V and 5 from J; bases not matched to a gene: 14. The CDR3 has 17 residues. Germline CDR1 MGHRA, CDR2 YSYEKL. CDR3 loop: CASSQLAGGPWVHEQYF. The CDR3 coding sequence is TGCGCCAGCAGCCAATTGGCGGGGGGCCCCTGGGTCCACGAGCAGTACTTC.

The chain combines TRBV18 with TRBJ1-4; TRBD1 agrees at 8 bases. CDR3 length: 15 amino acids. Losses at the gene ends were 5 bases for V and 2 bases for J; bases not matched to a gene: 4. CDR1 and CDR2 (germline): KGHSH, LQKENI. The CDR3 loop reads CASSADRGTNEKLFF. CDR3 in DNA: TGTGCCAGCTCAGCCGACAGGGGCACTAATGAAAAACTGTTTTTT. Based on the CDR3 plus reference TRBV18 and TRBJ1-4, the full variable domain is NAGVMQNPRHLVRRRGQEARLRCSPMKGHSHVYWYRQLPEEGLKFMVYLQKENIIDESGMPKERFSAEFPKEGPSILRIQQVVRGDSAAYFCASSADRGTNEKLFFGSGTQLSVL.